The clone carrying this T cell receptor (beta chain) was picked up many times. Its target is not known. RNA transcripts gave rise to amplified TCR beta CDR3 regions. The HTBI set primed first-round TCR CDR3 RT-PCR. TCRdb ran MiXCR on the multiplex PCR reads and lists one entry per CDR3 protein. The repertoire holds about 250,000 distinct CDR3 sequences, with 24% as singletons. These data are taken from a study of T cells in Graves' hyperthyroidism and ophthalmopathy. Whole-study findings and limits: Ophthalmopathy was distinguished from stable hyperthyroidism by 13 V-J signatures.

Trimming removed 3 bases from V and 7 bases from J, with 15 bases in between. The CDR3 covers 15 residues. This TCR was recovered from a woman between 35 and 50 years old with Graves' ophthalmopathy. The sequencing input was blood. J is TRBJ2-2 and V is TRBV12-3 or TRBV12-4; D is unresolved. CDR3 loop: CASSFPHDTSGELFF. The CDR3 DNA follows: TGTGCCAGCAGTTTCCCCCACGACACGAGCGGGGAGCTGTTTTTT.